This T cell receptor (beta chain) was obtained from a study of T cell responses to AZD1222 COVID-19 vaccine. Study conclusions and caveats: Donors, mostly white British, included more females; clonal diversity was possibly underestimated. Repertoire sampling happened only post peak T cell response.

Comment on this clone: The antigen is undetermined.

J gave up 4 bases and V 5 bases, and 8 bases lay outside the gene matches. The CDR3 covers 16 residues. CDR1 and CDR2 from the germline V gene are MDHEN and SYDVKM. TCRdb's copy holds only in-frame clones and misses some; the assay was immunoSEQ multiplex PCR. This sample has some 200,000 clones, with over 85% found just once. The sample in question was peripheral blood, obtained 28 days after the second dose of the MenACWY control vaccine. This chain connects TRBV28 to TRBJ2-7; 13 bases are a match to TRBD2. The clonotype comes from an adult who received the MenACWY meningococcal vaccine as a control. CDR3 in amino acids: CASSRTSGRARYEQYF. DNA for the CDR3: TGTGCCAGCAGTCGAACTAGCGGGAGGGCCCGGTACGAGCAGTACTTC.